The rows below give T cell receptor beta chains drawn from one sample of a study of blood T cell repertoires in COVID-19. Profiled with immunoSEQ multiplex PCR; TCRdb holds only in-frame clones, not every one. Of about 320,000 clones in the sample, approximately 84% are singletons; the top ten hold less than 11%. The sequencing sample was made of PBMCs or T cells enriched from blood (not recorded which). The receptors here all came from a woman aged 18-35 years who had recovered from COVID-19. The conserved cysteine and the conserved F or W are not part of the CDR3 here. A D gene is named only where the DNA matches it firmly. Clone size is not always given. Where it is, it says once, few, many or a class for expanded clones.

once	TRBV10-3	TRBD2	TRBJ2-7	AIAWTSGTGEQY
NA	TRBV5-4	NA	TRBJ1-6	ASSWQGSPLH
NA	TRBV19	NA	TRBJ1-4	ASSTGGIGKREKLF
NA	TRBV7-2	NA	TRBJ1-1	ASSLGQGRLAF
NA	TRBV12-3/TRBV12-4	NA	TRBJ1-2	ASGPGLYGYT
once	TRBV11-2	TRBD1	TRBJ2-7	ASISLGQVSYEQY
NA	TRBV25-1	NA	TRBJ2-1	ASSEGEVSYNEQF
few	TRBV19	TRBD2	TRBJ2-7	ASSMSSGRTQTYEQY
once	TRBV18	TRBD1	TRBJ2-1	ASSPRRDSRISSYNEQF
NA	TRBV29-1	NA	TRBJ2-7	SVALTSYEQY
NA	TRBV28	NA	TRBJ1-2	ASSLGQNYGYT
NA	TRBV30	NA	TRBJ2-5	AWDREGGGETQY
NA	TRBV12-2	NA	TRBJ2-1	ASRSHLTSGSSSYNEQF
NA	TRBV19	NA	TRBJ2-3	ASSILDTQY
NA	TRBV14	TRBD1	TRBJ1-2	ASSLQGEWGYT
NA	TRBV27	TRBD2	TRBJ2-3	ASTISGGGDTQY
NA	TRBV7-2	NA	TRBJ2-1	ASSSVATYNEQF
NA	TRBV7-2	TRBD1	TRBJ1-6	ASSSHPGQGAGSPLH
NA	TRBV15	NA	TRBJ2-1	ATSRDGTGNNEQF
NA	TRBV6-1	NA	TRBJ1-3	ASSEPLGGASGNTIY
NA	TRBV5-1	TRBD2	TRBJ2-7	ASSYSGGAYEQY
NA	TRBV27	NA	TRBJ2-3	ASSLRDSGRETGTQY
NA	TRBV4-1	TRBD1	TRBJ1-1	ASSQETGGAWTEAF
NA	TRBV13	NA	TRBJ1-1	ASSLISEAF
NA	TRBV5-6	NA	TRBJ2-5	ASSPLSGPRLQETQY
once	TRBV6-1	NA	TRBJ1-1	ASSEGSYIPYTEAF
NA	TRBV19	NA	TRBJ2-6	ASSMGGLRVSIPPGANVLT
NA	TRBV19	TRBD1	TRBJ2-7	ASGEQGDLYEQY
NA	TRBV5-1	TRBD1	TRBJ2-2	ASSAGTGPTGELF
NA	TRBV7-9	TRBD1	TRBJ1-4	ASSLWTGDEKLF
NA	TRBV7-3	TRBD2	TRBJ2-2	ASSFSSGDTGELF
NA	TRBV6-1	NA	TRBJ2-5	ASSDSIRVHQETQY
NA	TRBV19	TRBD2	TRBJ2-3	ASSSSGAGTDTQY
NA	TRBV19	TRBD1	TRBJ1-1	ASSNGPTGDAMNTEAF
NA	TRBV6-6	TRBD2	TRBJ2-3	ASSYTLAGGLDTQY
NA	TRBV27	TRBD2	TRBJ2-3	ASSLLTSGADTQY
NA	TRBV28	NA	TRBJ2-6	ASSLTAFSGANVLT
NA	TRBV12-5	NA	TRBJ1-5	ASASEGTERNQPQH
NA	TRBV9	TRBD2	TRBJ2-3	ASSVAASGVADTQY
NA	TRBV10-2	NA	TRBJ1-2	ASSEPLQGQGYGYT
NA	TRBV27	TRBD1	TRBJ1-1	ASSSIGGAMNTEAF
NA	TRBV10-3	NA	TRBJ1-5	AISVTDQPQH
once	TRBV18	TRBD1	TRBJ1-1	ASSPRQGMETEAF
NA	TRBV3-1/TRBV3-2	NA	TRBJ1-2	ASSQEGQGNGYT
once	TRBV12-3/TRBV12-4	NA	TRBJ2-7	ASSFASSYEQY
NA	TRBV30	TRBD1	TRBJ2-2	AWRGAGTGVNGELF